Detailed here is one T cell receptor (beta chain). Its antigen is unknown. The CD4+ fraction was divided into a CD45RA+ naive subset and a CD45RA-negative memory subset. Here immunoSEQ multiplex PCR was the method, and the copy in TCRdb shows in-frame clones only, minus some. Of 800,000 to 1,200,000 clones detected, 75% to 85% appear once; the ten largest clones hold approximately 0.52%. The CDR3 has 17 amino acids. After removal of 4 bases from V and 2 bases from J, the junction contained 9 bases not matched to a gene. The data belong to a study of shared clonotypes between healthy human individuals. Study conclusions and caveats: The sharing of 4% to 5.5% of naive CD4 clonotypes was seen across a handful of donors. Sequencing depth was expected to influence donor clonotype sharing.

This clonotype was sampled from a man aged 18 to 29 in good health. Some clones in this sample may be carry-over from other donors' samples. This sequence joins TRBV23-1 and TRBJ2-3, with 10 nucleotides matching TRBD1. TRBV23-1 is an ORF, and what it does is uncertain. Sequences were obtained from memory CD4+ T cells from PBMCs. Subset of the sample: CD45RA-negative fraction. This CDR3 reads CASSLSRGQGFTDTQYF. The CDR3 DNA reads as TGCGCCAGCAGTCTAAGTCGGGGACAGGGGTTCACAGATACGCAGTATTTT.